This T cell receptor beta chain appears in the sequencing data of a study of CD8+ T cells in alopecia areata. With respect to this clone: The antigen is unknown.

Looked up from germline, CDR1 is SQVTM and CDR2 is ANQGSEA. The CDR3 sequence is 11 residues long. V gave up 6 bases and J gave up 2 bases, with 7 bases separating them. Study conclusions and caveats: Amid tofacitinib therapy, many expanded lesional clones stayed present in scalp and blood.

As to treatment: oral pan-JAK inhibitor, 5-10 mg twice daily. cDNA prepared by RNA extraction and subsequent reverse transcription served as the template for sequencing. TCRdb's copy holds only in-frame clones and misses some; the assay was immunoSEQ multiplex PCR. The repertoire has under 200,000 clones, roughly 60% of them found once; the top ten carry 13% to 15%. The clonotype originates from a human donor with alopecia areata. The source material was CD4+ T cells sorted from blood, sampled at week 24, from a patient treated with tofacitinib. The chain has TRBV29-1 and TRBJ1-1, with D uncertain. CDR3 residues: CSVTPNTEAFF. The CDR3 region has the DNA TGCAGCGTCACTCCTAACACTGAAGCTTTCTTT.